This TCR beta chain was profiled in a study of blood T cell repertoires in COVID-19. Whole-study context: The samples span acute and convalescent COVID-19 from the United States, Italy and Spain. The cDNA or gDNA used as material had been derived from T cells, B-cell-depleted T cells, or PBMCs.

Per the study methods: Using reference gene primer amplification, nucleated cell counts were estimated. Here immunoSEQ multiplex PCR was the method, and the copy in TCRdb shows in-frame clones only, minus some. D and trimming were read from the DNA, whereas the V and J calls and clone size are those reported in that table. The table records around 83,000 clones, 80% to 90% of them present only once. The CDR3 is made up of 16 amino acids. Trimming removed 3 bases from V and 5 bases from J; junction bases left unmatched: 11. The germline gives CDR1 WSHSY, CDR2 SAAADI. The V call is TRBV10-2, the J call TRBJ2-7; 9 positions match TRBD2. The sequenced sample was peripheral blood. This TCR was sampled from a man aged 50 to 59 with active or convalescent COVID-19. The CDR3 DNA is TGCGCCAGCAGTGACTTGGCCGGGACTAGCCACGACGAGCAGTACTTC. Translation gives CASSDLAGTSHDEQYF.